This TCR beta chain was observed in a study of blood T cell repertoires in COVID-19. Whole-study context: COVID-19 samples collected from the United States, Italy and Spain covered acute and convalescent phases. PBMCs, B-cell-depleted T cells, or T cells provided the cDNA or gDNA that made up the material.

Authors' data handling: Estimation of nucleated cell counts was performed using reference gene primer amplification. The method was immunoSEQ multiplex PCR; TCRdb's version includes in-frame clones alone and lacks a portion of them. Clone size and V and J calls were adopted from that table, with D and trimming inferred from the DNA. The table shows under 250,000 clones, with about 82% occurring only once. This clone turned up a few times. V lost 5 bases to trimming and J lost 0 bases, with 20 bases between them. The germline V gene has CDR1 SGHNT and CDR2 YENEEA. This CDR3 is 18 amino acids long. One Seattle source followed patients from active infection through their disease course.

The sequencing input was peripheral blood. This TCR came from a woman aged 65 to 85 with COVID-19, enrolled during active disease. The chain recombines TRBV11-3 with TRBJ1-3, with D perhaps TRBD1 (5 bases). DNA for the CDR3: TGTGCCAGCAGCAAAGCCGGGGGACCCGAATTCTCTGGAAACACCATATATTTT. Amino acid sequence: CASSKAGGPEFSGNTIYF.